This T cell receptor (beta chain) comes out of a study of beta chain features in type 1 diabetes. Notes on the study in general: Shortening that was moderate but significant affected the TCRB CDR3s of Type 1 diabetes patients in all four CD4+ subsets.

About this clone itself: As yet, its antigen is unknown.

Investigators reverse transcribed all isolated RNA, so they sequenced expressed TCRB transcripts. Data came from immunoSEQ multiplex PCR; TCRdb stores just in-frame clones and leaves some out. This table holds roughly 150,000 clones, just over 8% found once. The germline V gene encodes CDR1 DFQATT and CDR2 SNEGSKA (reference sequence). CDR3 size: 11 residues. Trimming left V 5 bases short and J 2 bases short, with 7 bases between. This chain uses TRBV20-1 with TRBJ2-7; no firm D call. This receptor was identified in a woman aged 18-29 years with type 1 diabetes. Sequenced material: central memory CD4+ T cells from blood. CDR3 in amino acids: CSASVTYEQYF. The CDR3 DNA reads TGCAGTGCTTCCGTAACCTACGAGCAGTACTTC.